A single sample gave rise to the 22 T cell receptor beta chains below, sequenced in a study of Ad26.COV2.S vaccination and SARS-CoV-2 variants (dated by TCRdb to the early 2020s). Sample treatment or condition, as interpreted from the label and publication: around 19 received Ad26.COV2.S at low or high dose, single or two shots; about 5 received placebo; per-sample allocation not given. Repertoires of vaccine and placebo recipients were sequenced from samples collected on day 63 after the first injection. Libraries were constructed by the immunoSEQ multiplex PCR assay. In TCRdb, the immuneACCESS table is reduced to in-frame sequences with V and J assigned. These tables do not hold every clone; where another copy was compared, an unresolved V gene accounts for under half, and the others remain unexplained. Counted in this sample were fewer than 900,000 clones; roughly 90% of them appeared once. Roughly 1.5% of the sample is in the top ten clones.

Sequencing was performed on peripheral blood, taken in a trial of Ad26.COV2.S vaccine versus placebo. Receptor source: a person aged 18 to 59 who received the Ad26.COV2.S COVID-19 vaccine or a placebo.

The chain couples TRBV9 to TRBJ2-5, with 15 bases matching TRBD2. Germline CDR1 reads SGDLS; CDR2 reads YYNGEE. The CDR3 extends over 15 amino acids. With V trimmed by 2 bases and J by 4 bases, 0 bases remained unmatched. The CDR3 coding sequence is TGTGCCAGCAGCGTGGGACTAGCGGGAGGAGAGACCCAGTACTTC. Protein sequence: CASSVGLAGGETQYF.

The CDR3 DNA reads TGTGCCAGCAGCTTACTAGCGAGCTACAATGAGCAGTTCTTC. Translation gives CASSLLASYNEQFF. The chain uses TRBV7-9 and TRBJ2-1; D may be TRBD2 (6 bases). The CDR3 runs to 14 residues. Germline V CDR1 and CDR2: SEHNR, FQNEAQ (reference sequence). With 2 bases removed from V and 3 bases from J, the gap between germline ends came to 8 bases.

In DNA form, the CDR3 reads TGTGCCAGCAGGATCACGGGATCATCGGTCGGCTACACCTTC. Amino acid sequence: CASRITGSSVGYTF. This sequence joins TRBV27 and TRBJ1-2, with D hard to call. The CDR3 is 14 amino acids. Germline assignment: CDR1 MNHEY and CDR2 SMNVEV (reference sequence). The V end lost 6 bases, the J end lost 8 bases, and 19 bases lay between the germline ends.

The gene calls are TRBV2 and TRBJ1-5, with TRBD1 matching over 7 bases. The CDR3 is 15 residues long. CDR1 is SNHLY and CDR2 is FYNNEI in the germline V gene. Unmatched junction bases numbered 10, after V lost 5 bases and J lost 6 bases. This CDR3 reads CASSLRGQLSQPQHF. CDR3 DNA: TGTGCCAGCAGTTTGAGGGGGCAGCTGAGTCAGCCCCAGCATTTT.

In regard to this clone: Other DNA sequences in the sample encode the same CDR3. The V call is TRBV19, the J call TRBJ1-4; no clear D gene. This CDR3 contains 15 residues. Trimming left V 6 bases short and J 4 bases short, with 15 bases between. Germline values: CDR1 LNHDA, CDR2 SQIVND (reference sequence). The CDR3 loop reads CASSPRTGGNEKLFF. The DNA for the CDR3 is TGTGCCAGTAGCCCGCGGACCGGAGGTAATGAAAAACTGTTTTTT.

The chain links TRBV19 to TRBJ2-1, with TRBD2 as a possible D gene (6 bases). Looked up from germline, CDR1 is LNHDA and CDR2 is SQIVND (reference sequence). V was shortened by 6 bases and J by 5 bases, with 14 bases between the two germline ends. The CDR3 consists of 14 residues. CDR3 nucleotides: TGTGCCAGTAGGAAATTCGGGGGTGACAATGAGCAGTTCTTC. Its translation is CASRKFGGDNEQFF.

The V call is TRBV2, the J call TRBJ1-1, with D perhaps matching TRBD1 (6 bases). CDR1 SNHLY and CDR2 FYNNEI come from the germline V gene. Trimming removed 5 bases from V and 11 bases from J, with 21 bases in between. The CDR3 sequence is 14 residues long. In nucleotides, the CDR3 is TGTGCCAGCAGTCCAGGGGATTATGGAGTACACGCTTTCTTT. As protein: CASSPGDYGVHAFF. Full variable domain (rest looked up from reference TRBV2 and TRBJ1-1): EPEVTQTPSHQVTQMGQEVILRCVPISNHLYFYWYRQILGQKVEFLVSFYNNEISEKSEIFDDQFSVERPDGSNFTLKIRSTKLEDSAMYFCASSPGDYGVHAFFGQGTRLTVV.

The V call is TRBV30, the J call TRBJ2-3; TRBD2 agrees at 11 bases. This CDR3 has 13 amino acids. Germline V CDR1 and CDR2: GTSNPN, SVGIG (reference sequence). J lost 5 bases, V lost 3 bases, and 1 base had no gene match. Here the CDR3 DNA reads TGTGCCTGGAGACTAGCGGGAGTAGATACGCAGTATTTT. As protein: CAWRLAGVDTQYF.

The chain uses TRBV7-9 and TRBJ2-1; 14 nucleotides agree with TRBD2. CDR1 is SEHNR, CDR2 FQNEAQ, per germline (reference sequence). V lost 5 bases and J lost 2; bases outside the gene matches: 2. The length of the CDR3 is 16 residues. The CDR3 DNA is TGTGCCAGCAGCAGACTAGCGGGAGGGCCCTACAATGAGCAGTTCTTC. This codes for CASSRLAGGPYNEQFF.

CDR3 region: CASSRGTTGELFF. CDR3 nucleotide sequence: TGTGCCAGCAGCCGGGGGACCACCGGGGAGCTGTTTTTT. The chain uses TRBV7-9 and TRBJ2-2; D perhaps matches TRBD2 (6 bases). The length of the CDR3 is 13 residues. Germline V gene lookup returns CDR1 SEHNR and CDR2 FQNEAQ (reference sequence). V dropped 5 bases and J dropped 4 bases, with 8 bases sitting between them.

This CDR3 reads CATSDSGTPKGQETQYF. In nucleotides, the CDR3 is TGTGCCACCAGTGATTCCGGGACACCTAAGGGGCAAGAGACCCAGTACTTC. The chain is built from TRBV24-1 and TRBJ2-5; maybe TRBD1 (6 bases). The CDR3 contains 17 residues. V lost 2 bases and J lost 2, with 17 bases in between. CDR1 is KGHDR, CDR2 SFDVKD, per germline.

The gene calls are TRBV4-3 and TRBJ1-4, with 8 nucleotides matching TRBD1. Germline assignment: CDR1 LGHNA and CDR2 YSLEER. V lost 0 bases, J lost 2 bases, and 8 bases stayed unmatched. The length of the CDR3 is 18 residues. The CDR3 is CASSQDGARGLTNEKLFF. The CDR3 DNA follows: TGCGCCAGCAGCCAAGATGGGGCCAGGGGGCTTACTAATGAAAAACTGTTTTTT.

The chain couples TRBV29-1 to TRBJ2-2; D uncertain. CDR1 is SQVTM, CDR2 ANQGSEA, per germline. The CDR3 runs to 12 residues. The germline V and J ends were trimmed by 4 bases and 1 base, with 4 bases remaining between them. In DNA form, the CDR3 reads TGCAGCGTTGTAGTGAACACCGGGGAGCTGTTTTTT. Protein sequence: CSVVVNTGELFF.

The chain has TRBV30 and TRBJ1-2; a possible D gene is TRBD1 (6 bases). Germline CDR1 and CDR2: GTSNPN and SVGIG (reference sequence). V gave up 1 base and J gave up 6 bases, with 15 bases separating them. This CDR3 is 14 amino acids long. The CDR3 DNA reads TGTGCCTGGAGTGAGGGCAGGGGACCGCATGGCTACACCTTC. Amino acid sequence: CAWSEGRGPHGYTF.

The genes are TRBV6-2 or TRBV6-3 and TRBJ2-3; 10 nucleotides match TRBD2. This CDR3 has 16 amino acids. Germline loops: CDR1 MNHEY, CDR2 SVGEGT. V shed 4 bases and J 0 bases; nucleotides not matched to a gene: 4. CDR3 region: CASSSRLAGSTDTQYF. CDR3 nucleotide sequence: TGTGCCAGCAGTTCCAGACTAGCGGGTAGCACAGATACGCAGTATTTT.

J is TRBJ2-1 and V is TRBV30; D may be TRBD2 (6 bases). The CDR3 has 15 amino acids. V lost 5 bases, J lost 5 bases, and 19 bases lay in between. Germline V gives CDR1 GTSNPN, CDR2 SVGIG (reference sequence). The CDR3 reads CAWFSAGLINNEQFF. The CDR3 DNA reads TGTGCCTGGTTTTCCGCGGGACTCATAAACAATGAGCAGTTCTTC.

The V call is TRBV10-3, the J call TRBJ1-1, with a weak D call TRBD1 (6 bases). Germline V CDR1 and CDR2: ENHRY, SYGVKD. With 3 bases removed from V and 3 bases from J, the gap between germline ends came to 14 bases. This CDR3 comprises 15 residues. The CDR3 bases are TGTGCCATCAGTGATGTGGGCAGGGGATACACTGAAGCTTTCTTT. Its protein is CAISDVGRGYTEAFF.

In its sample, this clone was seen once. V is TRBV29-1 and J is TRBJ2-7; 7 positions agree with TRBD2. Germline V gene data show CDR1 as SQVTM and CDR2 as ANQGSEA. The CDR3 covers 14 residues. V shed 7 bases, J shed 7 bases, and the junction held 16 bases outside the gene matches. The DNA of the CDR3 is TGCAGCGGGGGCCTCGGCGGGAGTAGGAGGGAGCAGTACTTC. Protein product: CSGGLGGSRREQYF.

In regard to this clone: An end of the junction differs from the germline gene, which may be a read error. The rearrangement joins TRBV29-1 to TRBJ1-2; 9 bases fit TRBD1. The CDR3 contains 13 residues. Germline V gene lookup returns CDR1 SQVTM and CDR2 ANQGSEA. CDR3 in DNA: TGCAGCGTCGAAGGGACAGGGAGGATTGGCTACACCTTC. Amino acids: CSVEGTGRIGYTF.

This chain joins TRBV10-3 and TRBJ2-3; maybe TRBD1 (6 bases). CDR3 length: 16 residues. The V end was cut by 3 bases, the J end by 3 bases, with 16 bases between. Germline V gene sequence: CDR1 ENHRY, CDR2 SYGVKD. The CDR3 sequence: CAISELHRADTDTQYF. The CDR3, as DNA: TGTGCCATCAGTGAACTGCACAGGGCCGATACAGATACGCAGTATTTT.

The chain uses TRBV19 and TRBJ1-5; D is ambiguous. V lost 6 bases to trimming and J lost 0 bases, with 12 bases between them. Germline assignment: CDR1 LNHDA and CDR2 SQIVND (reference sequence). The length of the CDR3 is 15 residues. This chain's CDR3 is CASREAKNSNQPQHF. CDR3 DNA: TGTGCCAGTAGAGAGGCAAAAAATAGCAATCAGCCCCAGCATTTT.

DNA of the CDR3: TGCGCCAGCAGTGAGTCGGGCACCTACGAGCAGTACTTC. It translates to CASSESGTYEQYF. The genes are TRBV10-1 and TRBJ2-7; D is unclear. Germline CDR1 is WNHNN and CDR2 is SYGVQD (reference sequence). V was cut by 0 bases and J by 2 bases, with 5 bases left in between. The CDR3 totals 13 residues.